This T cell receptor beta chain derives from a study of T cell changes during pregnancy in multiple sclerosis. This CDR3 has 14 residues. Trimming at V came to 4 bases and at J to 4 bases, leaving 4 bases not matched to a gene. Looked up from germline, CDR1 is MNHEY and CDR2 is SVGAGI. Data came from immunoSEQ multiplex PCR; TCRdb stores just in-frame clones and leaves some out. This sample has around 95,000 clones; roughly 94% occur once, and the top ten carry approximately 2.2%. The material was peripheral blood, obtained after pregnancy. This rearrangement joins TRBV6-5 to TRBJ1-3, with 7 bases lining up with TRBD1. The clonotype was recovered from a female donor in good health, enrolled as a control in a pregnancy study. The CDR3 DNA sequence: TGTGCCAGCAGTTTACAGGGGTCAGGAAACACCATATATTTT. Amino acids: CASSLQGSGNTIYF.